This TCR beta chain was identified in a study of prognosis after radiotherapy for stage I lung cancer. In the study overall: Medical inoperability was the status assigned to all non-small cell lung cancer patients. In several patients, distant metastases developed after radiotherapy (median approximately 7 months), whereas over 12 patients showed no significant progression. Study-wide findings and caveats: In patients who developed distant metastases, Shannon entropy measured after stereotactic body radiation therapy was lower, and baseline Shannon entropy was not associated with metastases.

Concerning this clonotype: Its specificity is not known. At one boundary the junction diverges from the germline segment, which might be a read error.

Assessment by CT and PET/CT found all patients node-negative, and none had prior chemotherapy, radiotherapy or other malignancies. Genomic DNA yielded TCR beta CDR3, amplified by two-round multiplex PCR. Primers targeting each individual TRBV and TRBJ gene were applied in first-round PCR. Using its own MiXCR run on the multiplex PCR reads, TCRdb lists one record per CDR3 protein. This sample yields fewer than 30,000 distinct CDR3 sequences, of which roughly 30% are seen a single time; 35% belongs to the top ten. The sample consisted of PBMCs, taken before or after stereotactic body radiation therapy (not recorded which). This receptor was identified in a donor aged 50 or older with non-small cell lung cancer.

This CDR3 is CASTLDRAAGELFF. CDR3 coding DNA: TGCGCCAGCACCTTGGACAGGGCGGCCGGGGAGCTGTTTTTT. The chain links TRBV5-1 to TRBJ2-2; 8 nucleotides line up with TRBD1. This CDR3 region has 14 residues. In germline, CDR1 is SGHRS, CDR2 YFSETQ. The variable domain in full, completed from reference TRBV5-1 and TRBJ2-2, reads KAGVTQTPRYLIKTRGQQVTLSCSPISGHRSVSWYQQTPGQGLQFLFEYFSETQRNKGNFPGRFSGRQFSNSRSEMNVSTLELGDSALYLCASTLDRAAGELFFGEGSRLTVL.